This entry lists 19 T cell receptor beta chains sequenced from one sample in a study of T cells in Graves' hyperthyroidism and ophthalmopathy. Amplification targeted TCR beta CDR3 regions from RNA transcripts. First-round RT-PCR targeting the TCR CDR3 was performed with the HTBI primer set. TCRdb called the multiplex PCR reads again in MiXCR, with one record for every CDR3 protein. The data contain about 360,000 distinct CDR3 sequences, more than 20% of them singletons. Input material: blood. The receptors stem from a man aged 50 or older with Graves' hyperthyroidism.

This clonotype was recorded many times. This chain connects TRBV20-1 to TRBJ2-3; D unresolved. Germline V CDR1 and CDR2: DFQATT, SNEGSKA (reference sequence). This CDR3 contains 15 residues. Trimming cost V 0 bases and J 2 bases, with 12 bases left between them. The CDR3 DNA sequence: TGCAGTGCTAGAGATCTACTTCTCCCCACAGATACGCAGTATTTT. Translating gives CSARDLLLPTDTQYF.

The V gene is TRBV5-1, the J gene TRBJ2-2; D is possibly TRBD1 (5 bases). The CDR3 is 14 amino acids. The ends were cut back, 0 bases at V and 7 bases at J, with 10 bases in the middle. From germline, CDR1 is SGHRS and CDR2 YFSETQ. The CDR3 DNA reads as TGCGCCAGCAGCTTGGTTGTTGACAGCGGGGAGCTGTTTTTT. It yields the protein CASSLVVDSGELFF.

The chain has TRBV5-1 and TRBJ2-3, with no clear D. This CDR3 spans 14 amino acids. CDR1 and CDR2 (germline): SGHRS, YFSETQ. The V end lost 0 bases, the J end lost 3 bases, and 8 bases lay between the germline ends. CDR3 sequence (DNA): TGCGCCAGCAGCTTGGCGGACCAAACAGATACGCAGTATTTT. Its translation is CASSLADQTDTQYF.

This clonotype was recorded at least ten times. CDR3 bases: TGTGCCAGCAGTTTATTGATGGATTCACCCCTCCACTTT. It yields the protein CASSLLMDSPLHF. This sequence joins TRBV28 and TRBJ1-6; no firm D call. The length of the CDR3 is 13 residues. Germline V gives CDR1 MDHEN, CDR2 SYDVKM. The V end lost 1 base, the J end lost 8 bases, and 6 bases lay between the germline ends.

This clonotype was recorded many times. This chain joins TRBV12-3 or TRBV12-4 and TRBJ2-7, with 10 bases lining up with TRBD2. J gave up 1 base and V 5 bases, and 5 bases lay outside the gene matches. The CDR3 has 15 amino acids. The CDR3: CASSKSGRESYEQYF. Here the CDR3 DNA reads TGTGCCAGCAGTAAGAGCGGGAGGGAGTCCTACGAGCAGTACTTC.

This clonotype was seen many times. The gene calls are TRBV7-3 and TRBJ1-1; tentatively, D is TRBD1 (6 bases). This CDR3 spans 13 amino acids. V gave up 0 bases and J gave up 7 bases, with 9 bases separating them. From germline, CDR1 is SGHTA and CDR2 FQGTGA. CDR3 DNA: TGTGCCAGCAGCTTAACCCAGGACAGTGAAGCTTTCTTT. Translation gives CASSLTQDSEAFF.

The CDR3, as DNA: TGTGCCAGTAGTATAATGTCAGGGAACACTGAAGCTTTCTTT. Translating gives CASSIMSGNTEAFF. The V and J genes are TRBV19 and TRBJ1-1; unclear D gene. The length of the CDR3 is 14 residues. V was trimmed by 2 bases and J by 1 base, leaving 8 bases between them. Germline CDR1 is LNHDA and CDR2 is SQIVND (reference sequence). Filled out from reference TRBV19 and TRBJ1-1, the complete variable domain reads DGGITQSPKYLFRKEGQNVTLSCEQNLNHDAMYWYRQDPGQGLRLIYYSQIVNDFQKGDIAEGYSVSREKKESFPLTVTSAQKNPTAFYLCASSIMSGNTEAFFGQGTRLTVV.

The CDR3 spells CSGGAGGLNTQYF. CDR3 DNA sequence: TGCAGTGGTGGGGCAGGGGGATTAAATACGCAGTATTTT. The rearrangement links TRBV20-1 to TRBJ2-3; TRBD1 matches 7 bases. Looked up from germline, CDR1 is DFQATT and CDR2 is SNEGSKA (reference sequence). This CDR3 spans 13 amino acids. With V trimmed by 7 bases and J by 7 bases, 11 bases remained unmatched.

A few counts support this clonotype. The V and J genes are TRBV2 and TRBJ2-3, with 11 bases that match TRBD1. Germline V CDR1 and CDR2: SNHLY, FYNNEI. V trimming: 5 bases; J trimming: 4 bases; junction bases outside the gene matches: 5. The CDR3 spans 15 residues. CDR3 DNA: TGTGCCAGCAGTCAGGACAGGGGGCTGTCAGATACGCAGTATTTT. Translation: CASSQDRGLSDTQYF.

Details on this clonotype: The junction does not match germline at one end; this may be a read error. The chain recombines TRBV3-1 with TRBJ1-5, with 8 nucleotides matching TRBD1. Per germline, CDR1 LGHDT and CDR2 YNNKEL (reference sequence). This CDR3 has 14 amino acids. CDR3 sequence reads: CAGSGTGGGQPQHF. CDR3 nucleotide sequence: TGTGCCGGCAGCGGTACAGGGGGAGGTCAGCCCCAGCATTTT.

V usage is TRBV7-3 and J usage is TRBJ2-2, with a tentative D call TRBD1 (5 bases). This CDR3 spans 13 amino acids. Germline CDR1 and CDR2: SGHTA and FQGTGA. The V and J ends lost 8 bases and 5 bases respectively, with 12 bases between them. The CDR3 protein is CASGSTDTGELFF. CDR3 DNA sequence: TGTGCCAGCGGGTCGACAGATACCGGGGAGCTGTTTTTT.

The rearrangement joins TRBV14 to TRBJ2-2, with 7 positions matching TRBD1. J lost 3 bases, V lost 1 base, and 14 bases had no gene match. This CDR3 is 19 amino acids long. Germline V CDR1 and CDR2: SGHDN, FVKESK. In DNA, the CDR3 is TGTGCCAGCAGCCAAGGAAGTTTTCGGCGGACAGGAGACACCGGGGAGCTGTTTTTT. Its translation: CASSQGSFRRTGDTGELFF.

The rearrangement links TRBV4-2 to TRBJ1-5, with 7 bases identical to TRBD1. The CDR3 contains 15 residues. Trimming at V came to 4 bases and at J to 4 bases, leaving 7 bases not matched to a gene. Germline CDR1 and CDR2: LGHNA and YNFKEQ. The CDR3 loop reads CASSPPGTANQPQHF. CDR3 coding DNA: TGTGCCAGCAGCCCACCGGGGACAGCAAATCAGCCCCAGCATTTT.

This clonotype occurred many times. V and J are TRBV11-3 and TRBJ2-1; TRBD2 aligns across 14 bases. Germline V gives CDR1 SGHNT, CDR2 YENEEA. The CDR3 has 17 residues. Trimming cost V 1 base and J 7 bases; bases outside gene matches: 6. This chain's CDR3 is CASSLGQGLAGVNEQFF. The CDR3 coding sequence is TGTGCCAGCAGCTTAGGCCAGGGACTAGCGGGAGTGAATGAGCAGTTCTTC.

V usage is TRBV7-3 and J usage is TRBJ1-1; 10 nucleotides align to TRBD1. With V trimmed by 2 bases and J by 3 bases, 6 bases remained unmatched. CDR3 length equals 16 residues. Per germline, CDR1 SGHTA and CDR2 FQGTGA. Here the CDR3 DNA reads TGTGCCAGCAGCTTAGAGACAGGGGGCGCGGACACTGAAGCTTTCTTT. Protein product: CASSLETGGADTEAFF.

V usage is TRBV10-3 and J usage is TRBJ2-2; D possibly matches TRBD1 or TRBD2 (5 bases each). The CDR3 is 15 amino acids. Germline V gene data show CDR1 as ENHRY and CDR2 as SYGVKD. V shed 7 bases and J shed 5 bases, with 17 bases lying between them. CDR3 coding DNA: TGTGCCATCAAATCGTGGGGGAAGGGAACCGGGGAGCTGTTTTTT. Its translation is CAIKSWGKGTGELFF.

This clonotype was detected a few times. The J gene is TRBJ2-2, the V gene TRBV7-2; weak D call: TRBD2 (6 bases). From germline, CDR1 is SGHTA and CDR2 FQGNSA. V was trimmed by 2 bases and J by 4 bases, leaving 17 bases between them. The CDR3 runs 17 residues. The CDR3 sequence: CASSLLAGGIGTGELFF. Here the CDR3 DNA reads TGTGCCAGCAGCTTATTGGCTGGCGGGATAGGCACCGGGGAGCTGTTTTTT.

This clonotype has only a few counts. The CDR3 loop is CSVEMANTGELFF. As DNA, the CDR3 is TGCAGCGTTGAAATGGCCAACACCGGGGAGCTGTTTTTT. This chain uses TRBV29-1 with TRBJ2-2; D not certain. The CDR3 has 13 amino acids. The V gene lost 2 bases and the J gene lost 2 bases, with 6 bases spanning the gap. Germline V gene data show CDR1 as SQVTM and CDR2 as ANQGSEA.

This clonotype has a count of ten or more. The V call is TRBV7-2, the J call TRBJ2-5, with D hard to call. Germline-derived CDR1 and CDR2 are SGHTA and FQGNSA. The CDR3 is 12 residues long. Trimming took 5 bases from V and 7 from J, leaving 11 bases between them. CDR3 in amino acids: CASSPHRGTQYF. The DNA of the CDR3 is TGTGCCAGCAGCCCCCATAGAGGGACCCAGTACTTC.